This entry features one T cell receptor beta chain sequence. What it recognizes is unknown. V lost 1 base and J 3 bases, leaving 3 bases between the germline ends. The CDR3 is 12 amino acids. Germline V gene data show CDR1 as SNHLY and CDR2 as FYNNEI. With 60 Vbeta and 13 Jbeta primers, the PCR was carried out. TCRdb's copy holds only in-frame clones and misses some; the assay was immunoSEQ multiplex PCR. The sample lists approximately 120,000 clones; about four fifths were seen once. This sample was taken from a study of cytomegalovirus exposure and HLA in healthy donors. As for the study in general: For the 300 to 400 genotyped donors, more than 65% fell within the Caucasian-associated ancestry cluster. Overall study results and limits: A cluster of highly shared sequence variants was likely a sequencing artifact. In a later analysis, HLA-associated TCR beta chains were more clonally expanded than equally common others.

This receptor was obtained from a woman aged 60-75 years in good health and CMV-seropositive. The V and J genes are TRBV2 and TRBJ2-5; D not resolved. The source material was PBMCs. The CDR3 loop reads CASSEVEETQYF. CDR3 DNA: TGTGCCAGCAGTGAAGTAGAAGAGACCCAGTACTTC.